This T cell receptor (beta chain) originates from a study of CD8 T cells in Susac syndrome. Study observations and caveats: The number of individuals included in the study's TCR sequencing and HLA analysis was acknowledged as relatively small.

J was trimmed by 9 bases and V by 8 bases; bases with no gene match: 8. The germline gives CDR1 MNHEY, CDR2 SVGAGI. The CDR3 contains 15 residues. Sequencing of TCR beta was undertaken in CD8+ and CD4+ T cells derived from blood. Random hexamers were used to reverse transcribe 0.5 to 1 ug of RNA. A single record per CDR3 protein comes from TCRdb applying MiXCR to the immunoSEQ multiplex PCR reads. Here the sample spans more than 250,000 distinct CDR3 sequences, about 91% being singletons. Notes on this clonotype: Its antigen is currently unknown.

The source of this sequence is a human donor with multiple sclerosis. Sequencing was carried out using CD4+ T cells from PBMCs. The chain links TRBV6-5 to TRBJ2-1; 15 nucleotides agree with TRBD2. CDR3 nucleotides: TGTGCCAGCCGGATCCCGGGACTAGCGGGAGGTGAGCAGTTCTTC. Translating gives CASRIPGLAGGEQFF.